The next 17 T cell receptor beta chains were all read from a single sample in a study of ipilimumab plus nivolumab after autologous stem cell transplantation. Sequencing was performed with immunoSEQ multiplex PCR; in TCRdb, only in-frame clones are kept and a portion is missing. The sample contains 43,000 or so clones, about 88% of which appear only once. The sequences come from PBMCs, collected in a trial of ipilimumab plus nivolumab as post-transplant consolidation. The receptor set was obtained from a male donor with multiple myeloma.

V usage is TRBV5-1 and J usage is TRBJ2-6; D is perhaps TRBD2 (5 bases). Germline loops: CDR1 SGHRS, CDR2 YFSETQ. The V end was cut by 2 bases, the J end by 0 bases, with 6 bases between. The CDR3 has 15 residues. The CDR3 spells CASSFGISGANVLTF. The CDR3 DNA is TGCGCCAGCAGCTTCGGGATCTCTGGGGCCAACGTCCTGACTTTC. Filled out from reference TRBV5-1 and TRBJ2-6, the complete variable domain reads KAGVTQTPRYLIKTRGQQVTLSCSPISGHRSVSWYQQTPGQGLQFLFEYFSETQRNKGNFPGRFSGRQFSNSRSEMNVSTLELGDSALYLCASSFGISGANVLTFGAGSRLTVL.

The gene calls are TRBV19 and TRBJ2-5; the match to TRBD2 covers 9 bases. Gene TRBJ2-7 matches the end of the DNA better, so the J call may be wrong. The CDR3 totals 15 residues. CDR1 is LNHDA, CDR2 SQIVND, per germline (reference sequence). The CDR3 loop reads CASSTAGGLTYEQYF. CDR3 nucleotides: TGTGCCAGTAGTACAGCGGGGGGATTAACCTACGAGCAGTACTTC.

This chain connects TRBV9 to TRBJ1-1; D gene ambiguous. Germline lookup yields CDR1 SGDLS and CDR2 YYNGEE. This CDR3 region has 14 residues. V was trimmed by 1 base and J by 9 bases, leaving 16 bases between them. This CDR3 reads CASSVYSEPGQAFF. CDR3 bases: TGTGCCAGCAGCGTATATTCCGAGCCAGGTCAAGCTTTCTTT.

The genes are TRBV7-2 and TRBJ2-1; D perhaps matches TRBD1 (5 bases). Germline CDR1 and CDR2: SGHTA and FQGNSA. This CDR3 is 15 amino acids long. V lost 8 bases and J 0 bases, leaving 14 bases between the germline ends. CDR3 sequence (DNA): TGTGCCAGCTCGACAGCAGGGAACTCCTACAATGAGCAGTTCTTC. Residues: CASSTAGNSYNEQFF.

The table lists this clone with a count of one. The chain couples TRBV6-4 to TRBJ1-6, with D hard to call. This CDR3 is built from 14 residues. V was shortened by 6 bases and J by 10 bases, with 16 bases between the two germline ends. The germline gives CDR1 MRHNA, CDR2 SNTAGT. CDR3 sequence reads: CASRPILAESPLHF. The CDR3 DNA is TGTGCCAGCAGACCCATTCTGGCTGAGTCACCCCTCCACTTT.

This clone was seen a single time. This chain links TRBV9 with TRBJ1-3; D unresolved. Trimming stripped 3 bases from V and 0 bases from J, with 7 bases between. This CDR3 region has 14 residues. Germline values: CDR1 SGDLS, CDR2 YYNGEE. For the CDR3, the DNA is TGTGCCAGCAGCGAACAAAGCTCTGGAAACACCATATATTTT. Translated: CASSEQSSGNTIYF.

V usage is TRBV5-1 and J usage is TRBJ1-2; the D gene is possibly TRBD1 (6 bases). Trimming cost V 0 bases and J 4 bases, with 10 bases left between them. Germline V gene data show CDR1 as SGHRS and CDR2 as YFSETQ. The CDR3 extends over 14 amino acids. CDR3 in DNA: TGCGCCAGCAGCTTGGAGGGGGTGGGCTATGGCTACACCTTC. This encodes CASSLEGVGYGYTF.

The rearrangement uses TRBV7-2 and TRBJ1-6, with 12 bases matching TRBD1. The CDR3 runs to 16 residues. The V gene's germline CDR1 is SGHTA and CDR2 FQGNSA. Unmatched junction bases numbered 6, after V lost 5 bases and J lost 7 bases. The CDR3 sequence: CASSPRGTGGNSPLHF. The DNA of the CDR3 is TGTGCCAGCAGCCCGCGCGGGACAGGGGGCAATTCACCCCTCCACTTT.

The rearrangement joins TRBV5-1 to TRBJ1-6; 8 bases match TRBD1. The CDR3 is 15 residues long. The trim removed 4 bases at V and 7 bases at J, leaving 7 bases unmatched. Looked up from germline, CDR1 is SGHRS and CDR2 is YFSETQ. CDR3 sequence: CASSLDRGGNSPLHF. DNA for the CDR3: TGCGCCAGCAGCCTCGACAGGGGTGGCAATTCACCCCTCCACTTT.

The rearrangement uses TRBV2 and TRBJ1-5; D uncertain. The germline V gene encodes CDR1 SNHLY and CDR2 FYNNEI. The V and J ends lost 5 bases and 5 bases respectively, with 13 bases between them. The CDR3 runs to 14 residues. The CDR3 protein is CASSQTVSDQPQHF. The CDR3 region has the DNA TGTGCCAGCAGTCAGACCGTGTCTGATCAGCCCCAGCATTTT.

This clone came up once. DNA of the CDR3: TGTGCCAGCAGCTTAGAACTAGCGGGGGGGGTAGATACGCAGTATTTT. Protein sequence: CASSLELAGGVDTQYF. This chain joins TRBV7-2 and TRBJ2-3, with 13 nucleotides matching TRBD2. V dropped 1 base and J dropped 5; count of bases not matched to a gene: 3. This CDR3 has 16 amino acids. CDR1 is SGHTA, CDR2 FQGNSA, per germline.

J is TRBJ2-7 and V is TRBV15; D is undetermined. This CDR3 is built from 14 residues. Germline lookup yields CDR1 LNHNV and CDR2 YYDKDF (reference sequence). V lost 0 bases and J lost 1, with 7 bases in between. This chain's CDR3 is CATSRDLGSYEQYF. CDR3 DNA sequence: TGTGCCACCAGCAGAGATCTAGGATCCTACGAGCAGTACTTC.

The rearrangement uses TRBV10-2 and TRBJ1-5, with no clear D. Germline CDR1 WSHSY, CDR2 SAAADI. The CDR3 consists of 15 residues. Trimming cost V 3 bases and J 3 bases, with 12 bases left between them. The CDR3 nucleotides read TGCGCCAGCAGTGACTCCGGACGGGCCAATCAGCCCCAGCATTTT. Encoded protein: CASSDSGRANQPQHF.

The chain has TRBV9 and TRBJ2-6, with a weak D call TRBD2 (5 bases). Germline V gene sequence: CDR1 SGDLS, CDR2 YYNGEE. V lost 5 bases and J 0 bases, leaving 9 bases between the germline ends. The CDR3 is 15 amino acids. DNA for the CDR3: TGTGCCAGCAGTAGAGCGGACTCTGGGGCCAACGTCCTGACTTTC. Residues: CASSRADSGANVLTF.

The V and J genes are TRBV28 and TRBJ2-7; D ambiguous. Between the trimmed V and J ends, which lost 3 bases and 3 bases, there was a span of 3 bases. CDR3 length: 11 residues. Germline loops: CDR1 MDHEN, CDR2 SYDVKM. CDR3 sequence (DNA): TGTGCCAGCAGTTTCCACTACGAGCAGTACTTC. Encoded protein: CASSFHYEQYF.

The gene calls are TRBV10-3 and TRBJ1-1; the match to TRBD1 covers 12 bases. The CDR3 runs 17 residues. The J segment lost 4 bases and the V segment lost 7 bases, leaving 13 bases of the junction unmatched. Germline V lookup: CDR1 ENHRY, CDR2 SYGVKD. The DNA for the CDR3 is TGTGCCATCACCCCGGGGACAGGGGGCAAGGGAATCACTGAAGCTTTCTTT. This codes for CAITPGTGGKGITEAFF.

The rearrangement uses TRBV7-4 and TRBJ1-1; tentative D call: TRBD1 (6 bases). V lost 2 bases, J lost 5 bases, and 12 bases lay in between. CDR1 and CDR2 from the germline V gene are SGHVT and SQSDAQ. This CDR3 comprises 14 residues. CDR3 loop: CASSLLGRGTEAFF. The CDR3 DNA follows: TGTGCCAGCAGCTTACTCGGGAGGGGGACTGAAGCTTTCTTT.